Each of the 20 T cell receptor beta chains below was sequenced from the same sample in a study of T cell responses to AZD1222 COVID-19 vaccine. Produced via immunoSEQ multiplex PCR; TCRdb's table is partial and in-frame only. The repertoire holds about 82,000 clones, 83% seen once, with about 1.3% in the top ten. Sequences were derived from peripheral blood, sampled 28 days after the second AZD1222 dose. The receptors here all came from an adult who received the AZD1222 COVID-19 vaccine.

This clone has only a few counts. This rearrangement joins TRBV5-4 to TRBJ2-2, with 8 bases fitting TRBD2. The V gene's germline CDR1 is SGHNT and CDR2 YYREEE (reference sequence). CDR3 length equals 13 residues. With 0 bases clipped from V and 14 bases from J, the junction kept 6 bases outside the gene matches. In DNA form, the CDR3 reads TGTGCCAGCAGCTTGGGGGCGGGAGGTCAACTGTTTTTT. Translating it yields CASSLGAGGQLFF. The whole variable domain, filled in from reference TRBV5-4 and TRBJ2-2, reads ETGVTQSPTHLIKTRGQQVTLRCSSQSGHNTVSWYQQALGQGPQFIFQYYREEENGRGNFPPRFSGLQFPNYSSELNVNALELDDSALYLCASSLGAGGQLFFGEGSRLTVL.

The chain uses TRBV28 and TRBJ2-7; D uncertain. The V and J ends lost 5 bases and 4 bases respectively, with 6 bases between them. The length of the CDR3 is 11 residues. CDR1 is MDHEN, CDR2 SYDVKM, per germline. The CDR3 spells CASSPGYEQYF. The CDR3 DNA follows: TGTGCCAGCAGTCCCGGGTACGAGCAGTACTTC.

The CDR3 protein is CASSSRWGTYEQYF. The CDR3 DNA sequence: TGTGCCAGCAGCTCTCGATGGGGGACCTACGAGCAGTACTTC. The chain is built from TRBV5-6 and TRBJ2-7; the D call may be TRBD1 or TRBD2 (5 bases each). This CDR3 region has 14 residues. From germline, CDR1 is SGHDT and CDR2 YYEEEE. Deletions cut 3 bases from V and 2 bases from J, with 12 bases between.

The rearrangement uses TRBV25-1 and TRBJ2-5; D gene ambiguous. The V end lost 3 bases, the J end lost 5 bases, and 13 bases lay between the germline ends. CDR3 length equals 14 residues. The V gene's germline CDR1 is MGHDK and CDR2 SYGVNS. The CDR3 protein is CASSDGTGPETQYF. The CDR3 nucleotides are TGTGCCAGCAGTGACGGAACGGGTCCGGAGACCCAGTACTTC.

A remark on this clone: One end of the junction fails to match germline, which may point to a read error. This sequence joins TRBV30 and TRBJ1-2; no clear D gene. Germline V gene sequence: CDR1 GTSNPN, CDR2 SVGIG (reference sequence). CDR3 length equals 14 residues. CDR3 amino acids: CAWSPFPENYGCTF. The CDR3 nucleotides are TGTGCCTGGAGTCCCTTTCCGGAAAACTATGGCTGCACCTTC.

This chain joins TRBV18 and TRBJ2-5, with D possibly TRBD2 on 6 matching bases. Germline CDR1 reads KGHSH; CDR2 reads LQKENI. Trimming removed 6 bases at V and 4 bases at J, with 12 bases between. The CDR3 consists of 13 residues. This CDR3 is CASSPTRGETQYF. Here the CDR3 DNA reads TGTGCCAGCTCTCCGACTAGGGGAGAGACCCAGTACTTC.

This chain connects TRBV15 to TRBJ2-2, with D perhaps being TRBD1 or TRBD2 (5 bases each). Trimming cost V 8 bases and J 0 bases, with 13 bases left between them. Germline values: CDR1 LNHNV, CDR2 YYDKDF (reference sequence). This CDR3 has 15 amino acids. Here the CDR3 reads CATLPGQANTGELFF. CDR3 DNA: TGTGCCACCCTCCCGGGGCAGGCGAACACCGGGGAGCTGTTTTTT. The full variable domain, in which reference TRBV15 and TRBJ2-2 provide the parts outside the CDR3, is DAMVIQNPRYQVTQFGKPVTLSCSQTLNHNVMYWYQQKSSQAPKLLFHYYDKDFNNEADTPDNFQSRRPNTSFCFLDIRSPGLGDTAMYLCATLPGQANTGELFFGEGSRLTVL.

This chain uses TRBV28 with TRBJ1-2, with D unresolved. The CDR3 runs 12 residues. Germline V gene data show CDR1 as MDHEN and CDR2 as SYDVKM. Trimming removed 2 bases from V and 4 bases from J, with 5 bases in between. CDR3 in amino acids: CASSLLSYGYTF. The CDR3 coding sequence is TGTGCCAGCAGTTTACTATCCTATGGCTACACCTTC.

The chain joins TRBV2 to TRBJ2-2; D is ambiguous. The V end lost 2 bases, the J end lost 5 bases, and 6 bases lay between the germline ends. CDR1 is SNHLY, CDR2 FYNNEI, per germline. This CDR3 is built from 13 residues. DNA for the CDR3: TGTGCCAGCAGTGAAAGGCAAACCGGGGAGCTGTTTTTT. This gives the protein CASSERQTGELFF.

This clone showed up just a few times. The V and J genes are TRBV27 and TRBJ2-7; D uncertain. CDR1 and CDR2 from the germline V gene are MNHEY and SMNVEV (reference sequence). This CDR3 is 13 amino acids long. Trimming pared 5 bases from V and 8 bases from J, leaving 16 bases between. CDR3 amino acids: CASSPPFTWKQYF. CDR3 sequence (DNA): TGTGCCAGCAGTCCTCCTTTTACTTGGAAGCAGTACTTC.

The chain carries TRBV28 and TRBJ2-2; TRBD2 matches 14 bases. CDR1 MDHEN and CDR2 SYDVKM come from the germline V gene. The trim removed 5 bases at V and 4 bases at J, leaving 9 bases unmatched. The CDR3 runs 18 residues. CDR3: CASSTQTSGRAPTGELFF. DNA for the CDR3: TGTGCCAGCAGTACGCAGACTAGCGGGAGGGCCCCCACCGGGGAGCTGTTTTTT.

Concerning this clone: Germline is not matched at one junction end, which may reflect a read error. CDR3 sequence reads: CASSLSGEGGVKVYEQYF. The CDR3 bases are TGTGCCAGCAGTCTATCAGGCGAAGGGGGCGTAAAGGTCTACGAGCAGTACTTC. V usage is TRBV27 and J usage is TRBJ2-7; 7 nucleotides match TRBD1. This CDR3 contains 18 residues. Germline loops: CDR1 MNHEY, CDR2 SMNVEV (reference sequence).

The chain combines TRBV25-1 with TRBJ2-3; 8 bases match TRBD2. The junction had 5 bases not matched to a gene; V was cut back by 3 bases and J by 3 bases. CDR3 length equals 15 residues. Germline V gene sequence: CDR1 MGHDK, CDR2 SYGVNS. CDR3 sequence (DNA): TGTGCCAGCAGTGACCCGGGAGGGCCTACAGATACGCAGTATTTT. This codes for CASSDPGGPTDTQYF.

J is TRBJ2-3 and V is TRBV5-1; 8 positions agree with TRBD1. Germline CDR1 reads SGHRS; CDR2 reads YFSETQ. CDR3 length equals 16 residues. With V trimmed by 1 base and J by 1 base, 5 bases remained unmatched. The CDR3 sequence is CASSLSSGGGTDTQYF. The CDR3 DNA reads TGCGCCAGCAGCTTGTCCTCAGGGGGCGGCACAGATACGCAGTATTTT. Full variable domain (remainder filled in from reference TRBV5-1 and TRBJ2-3): KAGVTQTPRYLIKTRGQQVTLSCSPISGHRSVSWYQQTPGQGLQFLFEYFSETQRNKGNFPGRFSGRQFSNSRSEMNVSTLELGDSALYLCASSLSSGGGTDTQYFGPGTRLTVL.

The rearrangement uses TRBV27 and TRBJ2-1; D is possibly TRBD1 (5 bases). This CDR3 contains 18 residues. The germline V gene encodes CDR1 MNHEY and CDR2 SMNVEV (reference sequence). Trimming removed 7 bases from V and 6 bases from J, with 28 bases in between. The CDR3 bases are TGTGCCAGCACCATACGGGCCCATGTGAGACAGCTTTTCAATGAGCAGTTCTTC. It codes for CASTIRAHVRQLFNEQFF.

V is TRBV20-1 and J is TRBJ2-5, with D possibly being TRBD2 (7 bases). The CDR3 spans 13 residues. The V end lost 3 bases, the J end lost 5 bases, and 13 bases lay between the germline ends. Germline CDR1 is DFQATT and CDR2 is SNEGSKA (reference sequence). CDR3 sequence: CSASRGAGETQYF. CDR3 nucleotide sequence: TGCAGTGCTAGTCGGGGGGCAGGGGAGACCCAGTACTTC.

This clone was detected a few times. The V call is TRBV10-3, the J call TRBJ1-3; D not certain. The germline V gene has CDR1 ENHRY and CDR2 SYGVKD. The CDR3 consists of 16 residues. Trimming removed 3 bases at V and 2 bases at J, with 14 bases between. This CDR3 is CAISESFEITGNTIYF. CDR3 nucleotide sequence: TGTGCCATCAGTGAAAGTTTTGAGATCACTGGAAACACCATATATTTT.

The chain has TRBV7-2 and TRBJ2-5; 7 nucleotides agree with TRBD1. The CDR3 spans 18 residues. In germline, CDR1 is SGHTA, CDR2 FQGNSA. The ends lost 5 bases at V and 1 base at J; junction bases unmatched: 16. Written as DNA, the CDR3 is TGTGCCAGCAGCCCCAACCACCCTCTTCGACAGGGCCAAGAGACCCAGTACTTC. Its translation: CASSPNHPLRQGQETQYF. Using reference TRBV7-2 and TRBJ2-5 for the parts outside the CDR3, the full variable domain is GAGVSQSPSNKVTEKGKDVELRCDPISGHTALYWYRQSLGQGLEFLIYFQGNSAPDKSGLPSDRFSAERTGGSVSTLTIQRTQQEDSAVYLCASSPNHPLRQGQETQYFGPGTRLLVL.

The rearrangement uses TRBV5-6 and TRBJ2-1; D unresolved. Germline V gene data show CDR1 as SGHDT and CDR2 as YYEEEE. The CDR3 runs 12 residues. Trimming removed 2 bases from V and 7 bases from J, with 7 bases in between. This CDR3 reads CASSLVVNEQFF. The CDR3, as DNA: TGTGCCAGCAGCTTAGTAGTTAATGAGCAGTTCTTC.

This clone appeared a few times. The rearrangement joins TRBV7-2 to TRBJ2-1, with D hard to call. Germline CDR1 and CDR2: SGHTA and FQGNSA. V was trimmed by 5 bases and J by 0 bases, leaving 8 bases between them. There are 14 residues in the CDR3. The CDR3 here is CASSQVISYNEQFF. The CDR3 DNA reads as TGTGCCAGCAGCCAGGTCATCTCCTACAATGAGCAGTTCTTC.